The clone carrying this T cell receptor (beta chain) was detected only a few times. Its antigen is undetermined. The data belong to a study of regulatory T cells in long-lasting Graves disease. The time point: persistent/refractory GD, antithyroid drugs over 5 years with positive TRAb. TCR sequences were obtained from RNA taken from PBMCs. V lost 0 bases and J 1 base, leaving 25 bases between the germline ends. The CDR3 sequence is 20 residues long. Germline V CDR1 and CDR2: SGHKS, YYEKEE (reference sequence). Libraries of TCR beta came from iRepertoire HTBI primers plus Arm-PCR of CDR3 regions. TCRdb reprocessed the multiplex PCR reads with MiXCR, giving one entry per CDR3 protein. Of approximately 440,000 distinct CDR3 sequences listed, 23% were seen once; the top ten hold about a quarter. Findings and limits, study-wide: Clonotypes that were public and shared totalled a few thousand in persistent patients versus 750 to 1,000 in new patients. Persistent disease samples used TRBV28, TRBJ1-2 and TRBJ2-5 preferentially.

The chain uses TRBV5-5 and TRBJ2-5, with D hard to call. The source is a female donor with Graves disease. Sequenced here: peripheral blood mononuclear cells (PBMCs), sampled when the disease was refractory, from a patient treated with antithyroid drugs. CDR3 sequence reads: CASSLVPRLTRPARQETQYF. The CDR3, as DNA: TGTGCCAGCAGCTTGGTCCCGAGACTTACACGTCCGGCTCGCCAAGAGACCCAGTACTTC.